This T cell receptor beta chain was sequenced during a study of blood T cell repertoires in COVID-19. Looking at the study overall: Both acute and convalescent COVID-19 samples were obtained from the United States, Italy and Spain.

As handled by the study authors: Reference gene primer amplification in the assay estimated nucleated cell counts. The data were produced by immunoSEQ multiplex PCR, yet TCRdb's version contains in-frame clones alone and is incomplete. Clone size and the V and J calls come from that table; the DNA yielded D and trimming. The repertoire holds tens of thousands of clones, with around nine tenths as singletons. The CDR3 sequence is 11 residues long. Per germline, CDR1 SEHNR and CDR2 FQNEAQ (reference sequence). This clone was found many times. Sequence at one end of the junction differs from germline and may be a read error.

The specimen sequenced was peripheral blood. The rearrangement links TRBV7-9 to TRBJ1-1; 7 bases fit TRBD1. This clonotype originated in a woman aged 45-60 years with active or convalescent COVID-19. DNA of the CDR3: TGTGCCAGCAGCCTCGGGACAGCTCTTCTCTTT. It is translated as CASSLGTALLF.